This T cell receptor beta chain stems from a study of blood T cell repertoires in COVID-19. Turning to the study itself: Researchers got acute and convalescent COVID-19 samples from the United States, Italy and Spain. Nucleic acid was either cDNA or gDNA, and it came from T cells, B-cell-depleted T cells, or PBMCs.

In the authors' workflow: Researchers report that nucleated cell counts were estimated from reference gene primer amplification. Using immunoSEQ multiplex PCR, the repertoire was profiled, and TCRdb retains in-frame clones only, with some absent. V, J and clone size reflect that table, while D and trimming were determined from the DNA. The sample has roughly 70,000 clones, roughly 80% seen once; the top ten hold about 18%. Trimming cost V 2 bases and J 9 bases, with 15 bases left between them. Germline CDR1 MDHEN, CDR2 SYDVKM. This CDR3 comprises 14 residues. The V call is TRBV28, the J call TRBJ2-3, with a possible D match to TRBD2 (6 bases). The material sequenced was peripheral blood. The receptor comes from a man aged 65-85 years who had recovered from COVID-19. CDR3 sequence (DNA): TGTGCCAGCAGTTTAGGAGGGTGGACTCAAACGCAGTATTTT. Amino acids: CASSLGGWTQTQYF.